The 4 T cell receptor beta chains given below trace back to one sample, sequenced in a study of chemoradiotherapy in HPV16-positive cancers. Clones were read by immunoSEQ multiplex PCR, and TCRdb kept only the in-frame ones, dropping some. The data show about 13,000 clones, under 85% seen once. Specimen: blood, collected from a patient who underwent chemoradiotherapy. These receptors were taken from a human donor with HPV-associated anogenital cancer.

The chain links TRBV6-6 to TRBJ1-1, with 7 bases fitting TRBD1. This CDR3 contains 14 residues. Germline V lookup: CDR1 MNHNY, CDR2 SVGAGI (reference sequence). V trimming: 5 bases; J trimming: 0 bases; junction bases outside the gene matches: 3. CDR3 in DNA: TGTGCCAGCAGTGCGGGACAGATGAACACTGAAGCTTTCTTT. Its protein product is CASSAGQMNTEAFF.

The chain is built from TRBV7-6 and TRBJ1-5, with D perhaps matching TRBD1 (5 bases). V was clipped by 0 bases and J by 8 bases, with 8 bases between them. The CDR3 runs 13 residues. Per the germline V gene, CDR1 is SGHVS and CDR2 is FNYEAQ. The CDR3 sequence: CASSLALGEPQHF. In DNA, the CDR3 is TGTGCCAGCAGCTTAGCACTAGGGGAGCCCCAGCATTTT.

The V gene is TRBV6-1, the J gene TRBJ2-2; tentative D call: TRBD1 (7 bases). CDR1 is MNHNS, CDR2 SASEGT, per germline. Trimming stripped 1 base from V and 3 bases from J, with 12 bases between. The CDR3 covers 16 residues. The CDR3: CASSEVGGQYTGELFF. CDR3 DNA sequence: TGTGCCAGCAGTGAAGTCGGGGGACAGTACACCGGGGAGCTGTTTTTT.

This clone was observed a single time. J is TRBJ2-3 and V is TRBV7-9; 9 nucleotides align to TRBD2. Germline-derived CDR1 and CDR2 are SEHNR and FQNEAQ (reference sequence). The V segment lost 1 base and the J segment 6 bases; nucleotides outside the gene matches: 8. This CDR3 comprises 16 residues. This CDR3 is CASSLGSGGMRDTQYF. The CDR3 region has the DNA TGTGCCAGCAGCTTAGGAAGCGGGGGGATGAGGGATACGCAGTATTTT.